Shown below are 26 T cell receptor beta chains from a single sample sequenced in a study of cytomegalovirus exposure and HLA in healthy donors. The PCR contained 60 Vbeta and 13 Jbeta primers. Produced via immunoSEQ multiplex PCR; TCRdb's table is partial and in-frame only. The repertoire holds over 65,000 clones, with roughly 75% as singletons. The sequenced material came from PBMCs. Receptors originate from a woman under 40 in good health and CMV-seropositive.

This clone was seen just once. The chain combines TRBV19 with TRBJ1-4; 9 nucleotides align to TRBD1. Germline CDR1 is LNHDA and CDR2 is SQIVND (reference sequence). Trimming cost V 3 bases and J 6 bases; bases outside gene matches: 5. The CDR3 is made up of 15 amino acids. The CDR3 here is CASSIGGTGHEKLFF. The CDR3 DNA sequence: TGTGCCAGTAGTATTGGAGGGACAGGGCATGAAAAACTGTTTTTT.

The chain couples TRBV7-8 to TRBJ2-1; possible D gene TRBD1, 5 bases. From germline, CDR1 is SGHVS and CDR2 FQNEAQ. CDR3 length: 14 amino acids. V was cut by 3 bases and J by 5 bases, with 11 bases left in between. CDR3 region: CASSFSRDNNEQFF. CDR3 bases: TGTGCCAGCAGCTTTTCCAGGGATAACAATGAGCAGTTCTTC.

This chain joins TRBV19 and TRBJ2-1; 10 bases fit TRBD2. Germline CDR1 LNHDA, CDR2 SQIVND (reference sequence). The CDR3 totals 16 residues. Germline trimming cut 6 bases from V and 5 bases from J; bases unmatched to any gene: 10. The CDR3 protein is CASSPRGLANNNEQFF. As DNA, the CDR3 is TGTGCCAGTAGCCCGCGGGGACTAGCGAACAACAATGAGCAGTTCTTC.

J is TRBJ2-6 and V is TRBV7-2, with no clear D. The CDR3 extends over 18 amino acids. Germline V gives CDR1 SGHTA, CDR2 FQGNSA. V dropped 2 bases and J dropped 0 bases, with 14 bases sitting between them. The chain's CDR3 is CASSLSVDGYSGANVLTF. The CDR3 nucleotides read TGTGCCAGCAGCTTAAGTGTTGACGGGTACTCTGGGGCCAACGTCCTGACTTTC.

This chain joins TRBV6-1 and TRBJ2-7, with 10 nucleotides matching TRBD1. This CDR3 is built from 12 residues. J gave up 2 bases and V 10 bases, and 2 bases lay outside the gene matches. Germline values: CDR1 MNHNS, CDR2 SASEGT. The CDR3 here is CAIGQGAYEQYF. The CDR3 DNA follows: TGTGCCATCGGACAGGGGGCCTACGAGCAGTACTTC.

As for this clone: This sample also contains other DNA sequences that code for the same CDR3. This chain links TRBV9 with TRBJ2-7; the D gene is possibly TRBD2 (6 bases). The CDR3 has 15 amino acids. Germline V gives CDR1 SGDLS, CDR2 YYNGEE. V was cut by 3 bases and J by 7 bases, with 20 bases left in between. CDR3 loop: CASSAASTPRGEQYF. The CDR3 bases are TGTGCCAGCAGCGCCGCCAGTACTCCCCGGGGGGAGCAGTACTTC.

This clone was detected a few times. J is TRBJ1-1 and V is TRBV28, with D uncertain. Germline assignment: CDR1 MDHEN and CDR2 SYDVKM. The CDR3 sequence is 13 residues long. The V end lost 5 bases, the J end lost 1 base, and 8 bases lay between the germline ends. CDR3 sequence reads: CASSPLRNTEAFF. In DNA form, the CDR3 reads TGTGCCAGCAGTCCCCTTCGGAACACTGAAGCTTTCTTT.

J is TRBJ1-2 and V is TRBV11-3; the D gene is possibly TRBD1 (5 bases). Trimming cost V 6 bases and J 4 bases, with 18 bases left between them. The CDR3 sequence is 15 residues long. Germline CDR1 is SGHNT and CDR2 is YENEEA. DNA for the CDR3: TGTGCCAGCAGGCCCAGCTCCAGGGAAGCCTATGGCTACACCTTC. This sequence encodes CASRPSSREAYGYTF.

The gene calls are TRBV2 and TRBJ2-5; TRBD2 agrees at 8 bases. Germline CDR1 and CDR2: SNHLY and FYNNEI. The ends lost 2 bases at V and 5 bases at J; junction bases unmatched: 4. CDR3 size: 14 residues. CDR3 sequence reads: CASSETSGRETQYF. CDR3 DNA: TGTGCCAGCAGTGAAACTAGCGGACGGGAGACCCAGTACTTC.

The V gene is TRBV30, the J gene TRBJ1-2; D is possibly TRBD1 (6 bases). The CDR3 consists of 14 residues. Germline V lookup: CDR1 GTSNPN, CDR2 SVGIG (reference sequence). V was cut by 1 base and J by 2 bases, with 11 bases left in between. Here the CDR3 DNA reads TGTGCCTGGAGTGCCCGGACAGCGAACTATGGCTACACCTTC. Its translation: CAWSARTANYGYTF.

The V gene is TRBV23-1, the J gene TRBJ2-7, with D possibly TRBD2 on 5 matching bases. TRBV23-1 is flagged as an ORF with uncertain function. V was trimmed by 0 bases and J by 2 bases, leaving 8 bases between them. There are 14 residues in the CDR3. CDR3 protein: CASSQSRDTYEQYF. CDR3 sequence (DNA): TGCGCCAGCAGTCAATCACGGGATACCTACGAGCAGTACTTC.

The chain couples TRBV7-9 to TRBJ1-1; the D gene is possibly TRBD1 (6 bases). This CDR3 is 13 amino acids long. Germline CDR1 is SEHNR and CDR2 is FQNEAQ (reference sequence). With 5 bases removed from V and 5 bases from J, the gap between germline ends came to 12 bases. The DNA of the CDR3 is TGTGCCAGCAGCCAAACAGGGTTAACTGAAGCTTTCTTT. This translates into CASSQTGLTEAFF.

The chain has TRBV6-1 and TRBJ1-5; perhaps TRBD1 as D (5 bases). The CDR3 is made up of 13 amino acids. From germline, CDR1 is MNHNS and CDR2 SASEGT. The germline V and J ends were trimmed by 1 base and 7 bases, with 8 bases remaining between them. In nucleotides, the CDR3 is TGTGCCAGCAGTGAAGGTTCAGGGCAGCCCCAGCATTTT. Protein: CASSEGSGQPQHF.

The chain joins TRBV5-1 to TRBJ2-1; 11 positions match TRBD2. V trimming: 0 bases; J trimming: 5 bases; junction bases outside the gene matches: 4. The length of the CDR3 is 16 residues. Looked up from germline, CDR1 is SGHRS and CDR2 is YFSETQ. The CDR3 sequence: CASSLGGLAVNNEQFF. CDR3 coding DNA: TGCGCCAGCAGCTTGGGGGGACTAGCGGTGAACAATGAGCAGTTCTTC.

The chain carries TRBV10-3 and TRBJ1-5; the D is unclear. Germline CDR1 ENHRY, CDR2 SYGVKD. Trimming left V 3 bases short and J 1 base short, with 10 bases between. This CDR3 has 15 residues. The CDR3 DNA reads as TGTGCCATCAGTGACCGGGGTGGGAGCAATCAGCCCCAGCATTTT. Amino acid sequence: CAISDRGGSNQPQHF.

The chain has TRBV9 and TRBJ2-5; 11 nucleotides align to TRBD1. The CDR3 is 16 residues long. The germline gives CDR1 SGDLS, CDR2 YYNGEE. Losses at the gene ends were 4 bases for V and 4 bases for J; bases not matched to a gene: 9. The CDR3 DNA reads as TGTGCCAGCAGCCCAAGGACAGGGGGCGCCGGAGAGACCCAGTACTTC. Protein: CASSPRTGGAGETQYF. Combining the CDR3 with reference TRBV9 and TRBJ2-5 gives the whole variable domain DSGVTQTPKHLITATGQRVTLRCSPRSGDLSVYWYQQSLDQGLQFLIQYYNGEERAKGNILERFSAQQFPDLHSELNLSSLELGDSALYFCASSPRTGGAGETQYFGPGTRLLVL.

DNA for the CDR3: TGTGCCAGCAGTTTCGAGGGTTATCAGCCCCAGCATTTT. It yields the protein CASSFEGYQPQHF. The V and J genes are TRBV28 and TRBJ1-5; D gene unclear. The germline CDR1 and CDR2 sequences are MDHEN and SYDVKM. This CDR3 spans 13 amino acids. V lost 3 bases, J lost 5 bases, and 8 bases lay in between.

This clone counts as medium-sized. Here the CDR3 reads CASTSRGQPYTF. In nucleotides, the CDR3 is TGTGCCAGCACCTCACGAGGACAGCCCTACACCTTC. J is TRBJ1-2 and V is TRBV5-4; the D gene is possibly TRBD1 (6 bases). The V end lost 6 bases, the J end lost 10 bases, and 16 bases lay between the germline ends. The CDR3 is 12 amino acids. Germline V gene lookup returns CDR1 SGHNT and CDR2 YYREEE (reference sequence).

The genes are TRBV15 and TRBJ2-3, with 8 positions matching TRBD2. V lost 3 bases and J lost 0; bases outside the gene matches: 2. The CDR3 is 15 amino acids. Per germline, CDR1 LNHNV and CDR2 YYDKDF (reference sequence). The CDR3 DNA is TGTGCCACCAGCAGCTCTAGCGGGAGCACAGATACGCAGTATTTT. Its translation: CATSSSSGSTDTQYF.

As regards this clone: Other DNA sequences within the sample encode an identical CDR3. CDR3 residues: CASSPRVRGYNEQFF. In DNA form, the CDR3 reads TGTGCCAGCAGCCCGCGAGTGCGGGGGTACAATGAGCAGTTCTTC. This chain links TRBV13 with TRBJ2-1; TRBD2 matches at 7 bases. CDR1 is PRHDT, CDR2 FYEKMQ, per germline (reference sequence). The CDR3 is 15 amino acids. The V gene end was trimmed by 5 bases and the J gene end by 4 bases; junction bases not matched to a gene: 8.

V and J are TRBV7-8 and TRBJ2-3, with TRBD2 identical over 12 bases. The ends lost 5 bases at V and 1 base at J; junction bases unmatched: 7. Germline V gene sequence: CDR1 SGHVS, CDR2 FQNEAQ. This CDR3 is 17 amino acids long. CDR3 nucleotide sequence: TGTGCCAGCAGCGCCCGACTAGCGGGAGAGGGCACAGATACGCAGTATTTT. As protein: CASSARLAGEGTDTQYF.

The V call is TRBV19, the J call TRBJ1-2, with D uncertain. Germline-derived CDR1 and CDR2 are LNHDA and SQIVND (reference sequence). The CDR3 has 14 amino acids. Trimming shortened V by 5 bases and J by 1 base, and 11 bases separated the two germline ends. This CDR3 is CASSPAAGNYGYTF. CDR3 DNA: TGTGCCAGTAGTCCCGCGGCCGGTAACTATGGCTACACCTTC.

This clone was seen just once. The chain employs TRBV9 and TRBJ2-1; 10 bases align to TRBD1. V dropped 5 bases and J dropped 4; count of bases not matched to a gene: 6. The germline V gene encodes CDR1 SGDLS and CDR2 YYNGEE. The CDR3 consists of 15 residues. CDR3 loop: CASSSTGGTYNEQFF. For the CDR3, the DNA is TGTGCCAGCAGTTCGACAGGGGGCACTTACAATGAGCAGTTCTTC.

The chain couples TRBV12-5 to TRBJ1-1; 10 nucleotides match TRBD1. CDR3 length equals 14 residues. Germline lookup yields CDR1 LGHNT and CDR2 FRNRAP. Trimming removed 6 bases from V and 4 bases from J; junction bases left unmatched: 5. The CDR3: CASGNRDRGTEAFF. The CDR3 DNA reads TGTGCTAGTGGGAACCGGGACAGGGGCACTGAAGCTTTCTTT. Variable domain in full (rest from reference TRBV12-5 and TRBJ1-1): DARVTQTPRHKVTEMGQEVTMRCQPILGHNTVFWYRQTMMQGLELLAYFRNRAPLDDSGMPKDRFSAEMPDATLATLKIQPSEPRDSAVYFCASGNRDRGTEAFFGQGTRLTVV.

The V gene is TRBV30, the J gene TRBJ2-1; 8 bases are a match to TRBD2. V dropped 0 bases and J dropped 9; count of bases not matched to a gene: 10. This CDR3 is built from 15 residues. The germline CDR1 and CDR2 sequences are GTSNPN and SVGIG (reference sequence). The CDR3 spells CAWSVKTSGAGEQFF. The CDR3 DNA reads TGTGCCTGGAGTGTAAAAACTAGCGGTGCGGGTGAGCAGTTCTTC.

This clone showed up just once. V gene TRBV6-5 combines with J gene TRBJ1-1, with a weak D call TRBD1 (5 bases). V lost 0 bases and J lost 7, with 18 bases in between. Germline V gene lookup returns CDR1 MNHEY and CDR2 SVGAGI. This CDR3 spans 16 amino acids. DNA for the CDR3: TGTGCCAGCAGTTACTCAGGAAGGGGTGGCAATGTTGAAGCTTTCTTT. Its protein product is CASSYSGRGGNVEAFF.